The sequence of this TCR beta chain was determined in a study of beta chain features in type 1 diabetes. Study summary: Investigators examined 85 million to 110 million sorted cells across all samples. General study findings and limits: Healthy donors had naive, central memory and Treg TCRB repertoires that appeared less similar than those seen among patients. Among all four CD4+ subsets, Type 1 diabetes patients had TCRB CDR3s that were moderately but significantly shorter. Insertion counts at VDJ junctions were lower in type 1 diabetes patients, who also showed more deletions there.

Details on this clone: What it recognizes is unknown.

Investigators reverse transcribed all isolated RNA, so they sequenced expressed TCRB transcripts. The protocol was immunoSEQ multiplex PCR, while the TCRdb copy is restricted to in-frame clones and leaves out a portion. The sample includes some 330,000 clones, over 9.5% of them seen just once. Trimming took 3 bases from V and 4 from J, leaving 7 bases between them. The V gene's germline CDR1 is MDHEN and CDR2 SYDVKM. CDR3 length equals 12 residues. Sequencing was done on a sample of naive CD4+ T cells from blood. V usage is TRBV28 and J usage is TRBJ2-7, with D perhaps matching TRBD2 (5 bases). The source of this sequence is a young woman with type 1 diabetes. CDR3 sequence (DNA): TGTGCCAGCAGTTTCGGGATTTACGAGCAGTACTTC. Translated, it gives CASSFGIYEQYF.